This passage covers 6 T cell receptor beta chains from one sample sequenced in a study of CD4 T cells in relation to SARS-CoV-2 and coronaviruses. CD4+ T cells from unexposed donors were obtained before the COVID-19 pandemic (2011-2018). The cells were cultured for around ten days before CD4+ T cells were isolated. These TCRs' antigens remain unknown. Only in-frame clones appear in the TCRdb table, and some are missing; sequencing was by immunoSEQ multiplex PCR. The sample comprises tens of thousands of clones, about three quarters of which are singletons, and about 15% rests with the top ten. The sequencing input was CD4+ T cells from PBMCs, cultured in vitro. The receptors originated from a human donor in good health.

The V call is TRBV5-1, the J call TRBJ2-7; 7 nucleotides line up with TRBD1. The CDR3 loop spans 15 amino acids. CDR1 is SGHRS, CDR2 YFSETQ, per germline. V trimming: 4 bases; J trimming: 2 bases; junction bases outside the gene matches: 9. The CDR3, as DNA: TGCGCCAGCAGCCCGATCCGGACAGGTCCCTACGAGCAGTACTTC. It is translated as CASSPIRTGPYEQYF.

The chain joins TRBV11-3 to TRBJ2-2, with a possible D match to TRBD1 (6 bases). Trimming took off 5 bases at V and 4 bases at J, with 8 bases between the two ends. The CDR3 is 13 amino acids. Germline CDR1 reads SGHNT; CDR2 reads YENEEA. CDR3 protein: CASSRTVTGELFF. CDR3 nucleotides: TGTGCCAGCAGCCGGACAGTCACCGGGGAGCTGTTTTTT.

V usage is TRBV7-9 and J usage is TRBJ2-7, with 8 bases matching TRBD1. CDR3 size: 16 residues. V trimming: 5 bases; J trimming: 4 bases; junction bases outside the gene matches: 13. From germline, CDR1 is SEHNR and CDR2 FQNEAQ (reference sequence). The CDR3 is CASSVSLDRGFYEQYF. In DNA, the CDR3 is TGTGCCAGCAGCGTAAGCTTAGACAGGGGATTTTACGAGCAGTACTTC.

CDR3 sequence: CASSWSTDTQYF. The CDR3 coding sequence is TGTGCCAGCAGCTGGAGCACAGATACGCAGTATTTT. The rearrangement joins TRBV11-1 to TRBJ2-3; D is undetermined. CDR3 length: 12 amino acids. Trimming stripped 4 bases from V and 0 bases from J, with 2 bases between. Germline-derived CDR1 and CDR2 are SGHAT and FQDESV (reference sequence).

The chain combines TRBV19 with TRBJ1-5; 8 bases map to TRBD1. J lost 4 bases, V lost 4 bases, and 3 bases had no gene match. Germline values: CDR1 LNHDA, CDR2 SQIVND (reference sequence). The CDR3 is 14 residues long. The DNA for the CDR3 is TGTGCCAGTAGTAAGGACAGGGAGAATCAGCCCCAGCATTTT. It codes for CASSKDRENQPQHF.

This clone showed up just once. J is TRBJ1-1 and V is TRBV11-2; TRBD1 matches 7 bases. CDR1 is SGHAT and CDR2 is FQNNGV in the germline V gene. This CDR3 is built from 15 residues. The V gene end was trimmed by 5 bases and the J gene end by 1 base; junction bases not matched to a gene: 7. CDR3 sequence reads: CASSTGQLRNTEAFF. In nucleotides, the CDR3 is TGTGCCAGCAGCACGGGACAGCTAAGGAACACTGAAGCTTTCTTT.